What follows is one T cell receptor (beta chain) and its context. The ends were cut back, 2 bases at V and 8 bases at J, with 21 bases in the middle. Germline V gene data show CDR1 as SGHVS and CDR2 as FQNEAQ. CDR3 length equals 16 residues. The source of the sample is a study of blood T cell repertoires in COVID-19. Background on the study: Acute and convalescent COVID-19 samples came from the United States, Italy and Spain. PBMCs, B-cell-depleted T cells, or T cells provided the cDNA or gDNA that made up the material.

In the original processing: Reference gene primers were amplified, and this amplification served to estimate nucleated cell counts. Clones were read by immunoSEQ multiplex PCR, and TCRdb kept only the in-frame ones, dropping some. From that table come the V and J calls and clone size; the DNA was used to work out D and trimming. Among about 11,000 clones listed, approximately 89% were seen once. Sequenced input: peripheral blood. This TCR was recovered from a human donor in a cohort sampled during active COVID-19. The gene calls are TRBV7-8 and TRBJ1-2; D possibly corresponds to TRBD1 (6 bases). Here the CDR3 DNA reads TGTGCCAGCAGCTTAAACTTGCGGGGGCGGGCTGGGGGCTACACCTTC. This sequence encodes CASSLNLRGRAGGYTF.